The present TCR beta chain was sequenced within a study of shared clonotypes between healthy human individuals. Study overall: In total, the donors were a couple of women and a few men aged 18 to 49.

Study findings and constraints: Memory subsets had estimated richness that was generally smaller than that of naive subsets.

With respect to this clone: Its antigen is not identified.

CDR1 is MGHRA and CDR2 is YSYEKL in the germline V gene. The CDR3 spans 14 residues. V shed 4 bases and J 5 bases; nucleotides not matched to a gene: 7. Naive CD8 cells, CD45RO-negative and positively selected for CCR7, excluded terminally differentiated effector memory CD45RA+ cells. Genomic DNA per cell subset filled all wells of several immunoSEQ plates. Some clones are missing from TCRdb's copy, which holds only in-frame ones; the method was immunoSEQ multiplex PCR. This sample has over 750,000 clones; around 96% occur once, and the top ten carry around 0.25%. This TCR was sampled from a man younger than 40 in good health. The J gene is TRBJ2-7, the V gene TRBV4-1; 8 bases agree with TRBD1. The sample was naive CD8+ T cells sorted from blood. CDR3 amino acids: CASSRGQGIDEQYF. The CDR3 coding sequence is TGCGCCAGCAGCCGCGGACAGGGTATCGACGAGCAGTACTTC.